These 20 T cell receptor beta chains came from one sample sequenced in a study of PD-L1 blockade in urothelial cancer. Repertoires were generated with immunoSEQ multiplex PCR, while TCRdb's copy carries only in-frame clones and drops some. The sample includes some 40,000 clones, about 79% of them seen just once. The sequenced sample was PBMCs, obtained around atezolizumab (anti-PD-L1) treatment. All receptors come from a man aged 60 to 75 with urothelial cancer.

The chain combines TRBV6-5 with TRBJ1-5, with D maybe TRBD1 (5 bases). This CDR3 is built from 15 residues. V lost 0 bases, J lost 7 bases, and 13 bases lay in between. Germline V CDR1 and CDR2: MNHEY, SVGAGI. In DNA form, the CDR3 reads TGTGCCAGCAGTTACTCGATCAGGGATAGACAGCCCCAGCATTTT. It specifies CASSYSIRDRQPQHF.

The chain uses TRBV19 and TRBJ1-1; 8 bases fit TRBD1. Per germline, CDR1 LNHDA and CDR2 SQIVND (reference sequence). Trimming took 5 bases from V and 1 from J; bases not matched to a gene: 3. The CDR3 extends over 14 amino acids. CDR3 in DNA: TGTGCCAGTAGTCCGACAGGGGAGAACACTGAAGCTTTCTTT. Encoded protein: CASSPTGENTEAFF. Supplemented by reference TRBV19 and TRBJ1-1, the full variable domain reads DGGITQSPKYLFRKEGQNVTLSCEQNLNHDAMYWYRQDPGQGLRLIYYSQIVNDFQKGDIAEGYSVSREKKESFPLTVTSAQKNPTAFYLCASSPTGENTEAFFGQGTRLTVV.

In this sample, this clone turned up once. V usage is TRBV2 and J usage is TRBJ1-1; a possible D gene is TRBD1 (6 bases). V lost 1 base and J 6 bases, leaving 12 bases between the germline ends. The germline V gene has CDR1 SNHLY and CDR2 FYNNEI. The CDR3 extends over 14 amino acids. In DNA form, the CDR3 reads TGTGCCAGCAGTGAAGAGAGGGGGGGGGCTGAAGCTTTCTTT. It translates to CASSEERGGAEAFF.

This chain joins TRBV2 and TRBJ1-5; D is ambiguous. The CDR3 is made up of 17 amino acids. V was trimmed by 5 bases and J by 2 bases, leaving 19 bases between them. The germline CDR1 and CDR2 sequences are SNHLY and FYNNEI. The DNA of the CDR3 is TGTGCCAGCAGTTACTCCGCGGGTAGATTGGGCAATCAGCCCCAGCATTTT. Amino acid sequence: CASSYSAGRLGNQPQHF.

The J gene is TRBJ2-2, the V gene TRBV7-3; 7 bases agree with TRBD2. Germline CDR1 and CDR2: SGHTA and FQGTGA. Losses at the gene ends were 6 bases for V and 7 bases for J; bases not matched to a gene: 2. The CDR3 sequence is 12 residues long. The chain's CDR3 is CASRREDGELFF. The CDR3 bases are TGTGCCAGCAGACGGGAGGACGGGGAGCTGTTTTTT.

J is TRBJ2-7 and V is TRBV11-2; D is uncertain. The CDR3 covers 13 residues. Trimming removed 7 bases at V and 4 bases at J, with 14 bases between. Germline CDR1 reads SGHAT; CDR2 reads FQNNGV. DNA for the CDR3: TGTGCCAGCACGCGGTGGCAACTATACGAGCAGTACTTC. It is translated as CASTRWQLYEQYF.

V gene TRBV5-1 combines with J gene TRBJ2-5; TRBD2 is a possible D gene (5 bases). Germline loops: CDR1 SGHRS, CDR2 YFSETQ. V was clipped by 0 bases and J by 5 bases, with 11 bases between them. There are 14 residues in the CDR3. The CDR3 nucleotides are TGCGCCAGCAGCTTGGGCGTTACGGGGGAGACCCAGTACTTC. It encodes CASSLGVTGETQYF.

This clone was detected only once. The genes are TRBV10-3 and TRBJ1-2, with 8 nucleotides matching TRBD1. Germline CDR1 reads ENHRY; CDR2 reads SYGVKD. This CDR3 contains 14 residues. Trimming took 6 bases from V and 3 from J; bases not matched to a gene: 6. CDR3 region: CAISNRGTDYGYTF. Written as DNA, the CDR3 is TGTGCCATCAGCAACAGGGGGACCGACTATGGCTACACCTTC.

This chain links TRBV5-4 with TRBJ2-1; a weak D match, TRBD2 (5 bases). With 2 bases removed from V and 9 bases from J, the gap between germline ends came to 15 bases. Looked up from germline, CDR1 is SGHNT and CDR2 is YYREEE (reference sequence). The CDR3 spans 14 residues. CDR3: CASSLREGSTEQFF. CDR3 in DNA: TGTGCCAGCAGCTTAAGAGAGGGTTCAACTGAGCAGTTCTTC. The full variable domain, in which reference TRBV5-4 and TRBJ2-1 provide the parts outside the CDR3, is ETGVTQSPTHLIKTRGQQVTLRCSSQSGHNTVSWYQQALGQGPQFIFQYYREEENGRGNFPPRFSGLQFPNYSSELNVNALELDDSALYLCASSLREGSTEQFFGPGTRLTVL.

J is TRBJ1-2 and V is TRBV10-3, with 8 nucleotides matching TRBD1. The CDR3 consists of 15 residues. Germline-derived CDR1 and CDR2 are ENHRY and SYGVKD. The V gene end was trimmed by 3 bases and the J gene end by 6 bases; junction bases not matched to a gene: 9. The CDR3 nucleotides are TGTGCCATCAGTGACCGGACAGGGCGATCGGATGGCTACACCTTC. Protein: CAISDRTGRSDGYTF.

The chain has TRBV27 and TRBJ1-5; D possibly corresponds to TRBD1 (6 bases). V dropped 4 bases and J dropped 7 bases, with 14 bases sitting between them. This CDR3 has 14 residues. Germline V CDR1 and CDR2: MNHEY, SMNVEV (reference sequence). CDR3 nucleotide sequence: TGTGCCAGCAGTTCCCTACAGGGCAGACAGCCCCAGCATTTT. Encoded protein: CASSSLQGRQPQHF.

The J gene is TRBJ2-7, the V gene TRBV7-9; 8 nucleotides line up with TRBD1. The trim removed 0 bases at V and 4 bases at J, leaving 8 bases unmatched. The CDR3 spans 16 residues. Germline V gene sequence: CDR1 SEHNR, CDR2 FQNEAQ (reference sequence). In DNA, the CDR3 is TGTGCCAGCAGCTTAGCGTGGAACAGGGGGGATTACGAGCAGTACTTC. It yields the protein CASSLAWNRGDYEQYF.

The chain links TRBV6-5 to TRBJ1-5; 7 bases match TRBD1. The CDR3 spans 14 residues. The V gene end was trimmed by 6 bases and the J gene end by 4 bases; junction bases not matched to a gene: 6. Germline-derived CDR1 and CDR2 are MNHEY and SVGAGI. This CDR3 reads CASRRTGPNQPQHF. The CDR3 region has the DNA TGTGCCAGCAGACGGACAGGTCCAAATCAGCCCCAGCATTTT.

The V gene is TRBV15, the J gene TRBJ1-6; possible D gene TRBD1, 5 bases. CDR1 LNHNV and CDR2 YYDKDF come from the germline V gene (reference sequence). The V end lost 1 base, the J end lost 7 bases, and 5 bases lay between the germline ends. CDR3 length equals 13 residues. The CDR3 bases are TGTGCCACCAGCAGAGGACAGAATTCACCCCTCCACTTT. This encodes CATSRGQNSPLHF.

The rearrangement links TRBV30 to TRBJ2-3, with 13 bases aligning to TRBD2. J lost 1 base, V lost 5 bases, and 0 bases had no gene match. The length of the CDR3 is 14 residues. Looked up from germline, CDR1 is GTSNPN and CDR2 is SVGIG (reference sequence). This CDR3 is CAWGTSGGTDTQYF. The CDR3 nucleotides read TGTGCCTGGGGGACTAGCGGGGGCACAGATACGCAGTATTTT.

The chain combines TRBV11-2 with TRBJ2-7; 8 positions match TRBD1. J was trimmed by 4 bases and V by 4 bases; bases with no gene match: 6. This CDR3 contains 14 residues. In germline, CDR1 is SGHAT, CDR2 FQNNGV. The CDR3 DNA is TGTGCCAGCAGCTATCCGGGACAGGCTTACGAGCAGTACTTC. This encodes CASSYPGQAYEQYF.

V is TRBV19 and J is TRBJ1-2, with 9 nucleotides matching TRBD1. The V and J ends lost 10 bases and 4 bases, in that order; junction bases with no gene match: 10. Germline-derived CDR1 and CDR2 are LNHDA and SQIVND (reference sequence). This CDR3 has 14 residues. The CDR3 DNA sequence: TGTGCCACCTCAACAGGGGGCGACAGCTATGGCTACACCTTC. Translation gives CATSTGGDSYGYTF.

The rearrangement joins TRBV27 to TRBJ2-2; no definite D call. The V end was cut by 2 bases, the J end by 9 bases, with 10 bases between. This CDR3 is built from 13 residues. Germline V gene data show CDR1 as MNHEY and CDR2 as SMNVEV (reference sequence). The CDR3 DNA follows: TGTGCCAGCAGTTTAGCCCTCGCGAGGGAGCTGTTTTTT. It codes for CASSLALARELFF.

The chain uses TRBV9 and TRBJ2-7, with D possibly matching TRBD2 (6 bases). Germline loops: CDR1 SGDLS, CDR2 YYNGEE. V shed 0 bases and J shed 3 bases, with 25 bases lying between them. The CDR3 loop spans 19 amino acids. CDR3 region: CASSVVKLEKDYSLYEQYF. DNA of the CDR3: TGTGCCAGCAGCGTAGTAAAACTAGAAAAGGACTACTCTCTCTACGAGCAGTACTTC.

This chain uses TRBV7-2 with TRBJ2-5; D perhaps matches TRBD2 (6 bases). Germline values: CDR1 SGHTA, CDR2 FQGNSA. This CDR3 has 15 amino acids. V lost 5 bases, J lost 5 bases, and 18 bases lay in between. Here the CDR3 reads CASSPRERVIETQYF. DNA of the CDR3: TGTGCCAGCAGCCCCAGGGAGCGGGTTATTGAGACCCAGTACTTC.